This T cell receptor (beta chain) was retrieved from a study of cytomegalovirus exposure and HLA in healthy donors. This CDR3 is 13 amino acids long. V was cut by 0 bases and J by 7 bases, with 7 bases left in between. Germline loops: CDR1 LGHNA, CDR2 YNFKEQ. Only a few counts were recorded for this clone. Amplification used 60 Vbeta primers and 13 Jbeta primers. Sequencing was performed with immunoSEQ multiplex PCR; in TCRdb, only in-frame clones are kept and a portion is missing. The sample yields some 130,000 clones, roughly 80% seen once. This rearrangement joins TRBV4-2 to TRBJ2-1, with D unclear. The sequenced sample was PBMCs. This TCR came from a woman in her 50s in good health and CMV-seropositive. The CDR3 reads CASSQERLNEQFF. CDR3 bases: TGTGCCAGCAGCCAAGAGAGGTTAAATGAGCAGTTCTTC.